Listed below are T cell receptor beta chains from one sample, sequenced in a study of cytomegalovirus exposure and HLA in healthy donors. The repertoire was sequenced with immunoSEQ multiplex PCR; TCRdb's copy has only in-frame clones and lacks some. The table lists 90,000 or so clones, around 80% of them singletons. The sample consisted of PBMCs. The receptors shown here come from a male donor in good health and CMV-seropositive. The CDR3 runs from the conserved cysteine through the conserved F or W. The D gene is left open where the match is weak. Clone size is stated in some rows and not others, as once, few, many or a class when expanded.

clone size	D gene	V gene	J gene	CDR3 DNA	CDR3 protein
-	-	TRBV10-3	TRBJ2-1	TGTGCCATCAGCGCCCAGGGTACTGAGCAGTTCTTC	CAISAQGTEQFF
-	-	TRBV11-2	TRBJ1-1	TGTGCCAGCAACCCATCCAGGGCGAACACTGAAGCTTTCTTT	CASNPSRANTEAFF
-	-	TRBV6-5	TRBJ2-3	TGTGCCAGCAGTCGAGCGGATGGCACAGATACGCAGTATTTT	CASSRADGTDTQYF
-	TRBD1	TRBV5-6	TRBJ1-2	TGTGCCAGCAGCGCCGGACAGGGGCAGATTTTGGGTGGCTACACCTTC	CASSAGQGQILGGYTF
-	-	TRBV19	TRBJ2-5	TGTGCCAGTAGGGGGAGGATCGAGACCCAGTACTTC	CASRGRIETQYF
few	TRBD2	TRBV7-9	TRBJ2-7	TGTTCCTGTAGCGGGATGTCCTACGAGCAGTACTTC	CSCSGMSYEQYF
-	-	TRBV6-5	TRBJ1-3	TGTGCCAGCTGCAGGGGTTCTGGAAACACCATATATTTT	CASCRGSGNTIYF
-	TRBD1	TRBV6-6	TRBJ2-2	TGTGCCAGCAGCCTCGGACAGGGTAACACCGGGGAGCTGTTTTTT	CASSLGQGNTGELFF
-	-	TRBV5-1	TRBJ1-1	TGCGCCAGCAGCTACTCCGGCGGGAACACTGAAGCTTTCTTT	CASSYSGGNTEAFF
-	-	TRBV6-1	TRBJ1-6	TGTGCCAGCCATGTGAGGCGTGATTCACCCCTCCACTTT	CASHVRRDSPLHF
once	TRBD1	TRBV7-2	TRBJ1-5	TGTGCCAGCAGCCAACAGGGGGTACGGGATCAGCCCCAGCATTTT	CASSQQGVRDQPQHF
-	-	TRBV9	TRBJ1-5	TGTGCCAGCAGCGTCGGTGGGGGGGAAAATCAGCCCCAGCATTTT	CASSVGGGENQPQHF
few	TRBD1	TRBV4-1	TRBJ2-7	TGCGCCAGCAGCCAAACGACAGGGTTACCTTACGAGCAGTACTTC	CASSQTTGLPYEQYF
-	-	TRBV5-4	TRBJ2-3	TGTGCCAGCAGCTTGTGGCGGTACACAGATACGCAGTATTTT	CASSLWRYTDTQYF
-	TRBD1	TRBV28	TRBJ1-3	TGTGCCAGCAGGGCCACAGGGGGCAGAGGTGGGAACACCATATATTTT	CASRATGGRGGNTIYF
once	-	TRBV7-9	TRBJ2-7	TGTGCCAGCAGCCATCCCACACAAGTATGGGAGCAGTACTTC	CASSHPTQVWEQYF
few	-	TRBV7-2	TRBJ2-7	TGTGCCAGCAGCCCGACTAGTACGTTCGAGCAGTACTTC	CASSPTSTFEQYF
-	-	TRBV15	TRBJ2-1	TGTGCCACCAGCAGAGATCCCAGGCCGAGCTCCTACAATGAGCAGTTCTTC	CATSRDPRPSSYNEQFF